This T cell receptor (beta chain) was captured by sequencing in a study of cytomegalovirus exposure and HLA in healthy donors. The donors were members of the validation cohort, which comprised approximately 120 subjects and was separate from the first cohort of several hundred subjects. A note on this clone: Antigen unknown.

Sequenced by immunoSEQ multiplex PCR; TCRdb stores in-frame clones only, minus some. The repertoire has approximately 56,000 clones, around 94% of them found once; the top ten carry 1.1%. The CDR3 length is 15 residues. Trimming took 5 bases from V and 1 from J, leaving 16 bases between them. Germline CDR1 is SGDLS and CDR2 is YYNGEE. Study outcomes and limitations: Most TCR sequences proved rare, with some public TCRs found in many donors. It was found in a later analysis that first-cohort TCR clusters tended to co-occur in the approximately 120 validation repertoires. The classifier reportedly diagnosed cytomegalovirus status with high sensitivity and specificity.

The receptor comes from a man aged 18 to 35 in good health and CMV-seronegative. The gene calls are TRBV9 and TRBJ2-7; perhaps TRBD2 as D (5 bases). Sequencing input: PBMCs. The CDR3 DNA sequence: TGTGCCAGCAGTCGTGGAGGAGGTGTTTCCTACGAGCAGTACTTC. Amino acids: CASSRGGGVSYEQYF. The whole variable domain, remainder taken from reference TRBV9 and TRBJ2-7, is DSGVTQTPKHLITATGQRVTLRCSPRSGDLSVYWYQQSLDQGLQFLIQYYNGEERAKGNILERFSAQQFPDLHSELNLSSLELGDSALYFCASSRGGGVSYEQYFGPGTRLTVT.